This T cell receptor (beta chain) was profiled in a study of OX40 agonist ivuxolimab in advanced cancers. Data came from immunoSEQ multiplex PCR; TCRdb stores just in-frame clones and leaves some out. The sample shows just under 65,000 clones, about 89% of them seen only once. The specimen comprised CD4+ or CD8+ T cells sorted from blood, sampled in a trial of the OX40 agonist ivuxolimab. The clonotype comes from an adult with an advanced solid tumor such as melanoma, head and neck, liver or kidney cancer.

The CDR3 DNA is TGTGCCAGCAGTTTTTACAGGGGGCAGGCCGGTAACGAGCAGTACTTC. Translating gives CASSFYRGQAGNEQYF. This chain joins TRBV27 and TRBJ2-7; TRBD1 aligns across 9 bases. J was trimmed by 5 bases and V by 3 bases; bases with no gene match: 11. Per the germline V gene, CDR1 is MNHEY and CDR2 is SMNVEV (reference sequence). This CDR3 has 16 amino acids.